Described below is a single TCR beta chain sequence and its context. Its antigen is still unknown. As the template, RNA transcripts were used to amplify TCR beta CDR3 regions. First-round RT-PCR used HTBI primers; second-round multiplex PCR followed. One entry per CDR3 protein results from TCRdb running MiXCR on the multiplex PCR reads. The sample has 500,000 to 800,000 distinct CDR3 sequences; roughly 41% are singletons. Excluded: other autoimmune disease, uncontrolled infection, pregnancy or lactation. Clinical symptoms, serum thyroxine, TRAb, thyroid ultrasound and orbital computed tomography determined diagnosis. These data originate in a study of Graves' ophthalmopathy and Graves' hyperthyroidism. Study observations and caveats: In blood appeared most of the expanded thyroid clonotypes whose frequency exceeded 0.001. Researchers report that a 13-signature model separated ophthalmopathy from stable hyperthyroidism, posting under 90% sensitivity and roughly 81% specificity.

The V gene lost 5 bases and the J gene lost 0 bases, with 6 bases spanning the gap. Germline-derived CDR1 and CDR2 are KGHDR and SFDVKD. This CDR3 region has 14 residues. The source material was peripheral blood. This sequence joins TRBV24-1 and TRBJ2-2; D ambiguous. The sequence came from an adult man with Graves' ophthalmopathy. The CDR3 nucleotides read TGTGCCACCAGTGGCCAGACGAACACCGGGGAGCTGTTTTTT. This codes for CATSGQTNTGELFF.